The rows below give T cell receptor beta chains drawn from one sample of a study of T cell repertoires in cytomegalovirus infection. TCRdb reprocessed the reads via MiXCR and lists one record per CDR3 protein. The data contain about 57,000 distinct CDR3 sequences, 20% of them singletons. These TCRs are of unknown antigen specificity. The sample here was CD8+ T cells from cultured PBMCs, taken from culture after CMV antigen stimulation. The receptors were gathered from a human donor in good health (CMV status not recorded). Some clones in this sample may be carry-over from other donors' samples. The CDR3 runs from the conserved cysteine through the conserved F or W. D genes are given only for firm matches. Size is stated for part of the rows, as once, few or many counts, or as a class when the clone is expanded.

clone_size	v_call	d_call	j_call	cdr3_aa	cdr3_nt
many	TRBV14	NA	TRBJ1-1	CASSQEWGVSGAFF	TGTGCCAGCAGCCAAGAGTGGGGAGTATCAGGAGCTTTCTTT
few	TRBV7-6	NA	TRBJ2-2	CASSVPGHATGELFF	TGTGCCAGCAGCGTACCGGGACACGCCACCGGGGAGCTGTTTTTT
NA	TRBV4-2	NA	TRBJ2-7	CASSPPAGANSYEQYF	TGTGCCAGCAGCCCTCCTGCAGGGGCCAACTCCTACGAGCAGTACTTC
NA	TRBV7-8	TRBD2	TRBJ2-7	CASSLEAGRLSEQYF	TGTGCCAGCAGCTTAGAAGCGGGGCGTCTTAGCGAGCAGTACTTC
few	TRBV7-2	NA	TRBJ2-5	CASSRDETQYF	TGTGCCAGCAGCCGGGACGAGACCCAGTACTTC
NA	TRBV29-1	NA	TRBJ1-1	CSAPSQGEGTEAFF	TGCAGCGCCCCCTCCCAGGGCGAGGGGACTGAAGCTTTCTTT
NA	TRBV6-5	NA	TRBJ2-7	CASSYMGLSLYEQYF	TGTGCCAGCAGTTACATGGGACTCAGCCTTTACGAGCAGTACTTC
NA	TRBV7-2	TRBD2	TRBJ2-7	CASSFREILAGWSYEQYF	TGTGCCAGCAGCTTCAGGGAGATTCTAGCGGGGTGGTCCTACGAGCAGTACTTC
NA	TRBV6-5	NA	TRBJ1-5	CASSYSGPDQPQHF	TGTGCCAGCAGTTACTCCGGACCCGATCAGCCCCAGCATTTT
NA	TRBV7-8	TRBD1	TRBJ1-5	CASSFGTEYSNQPQHF	TGTGCCAGCAGCTTCGGGACAGAATATAGCAATCAGCCCCAGCATTTT
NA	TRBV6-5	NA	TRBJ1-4	CASSRELGKREKLFF	TGTGCCAGCAGTCGCGAGCTGGGTAAACGGGAAAAACTGTTTTTT
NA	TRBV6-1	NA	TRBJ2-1	CASRTSTGGPNREQFF	TGTGCCAGCAGAACCTCCACCGGGGGGCCCAACAGAGAGCAGTTCTTC
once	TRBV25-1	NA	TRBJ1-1	CASSGIFREGTEAFF	TGTGCCAGCAGTGGGATCTTCCGTGAGGGGACTGAAGCTTTCTTT
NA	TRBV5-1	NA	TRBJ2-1	CASSLRGMEYNEQFF	TGCGCCAGCAGCTTGCGGGGGATGGAGTACAATGAGCAGTTCTTC
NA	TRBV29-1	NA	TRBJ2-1	CSVESPQRSSYNEQFF	TGCAGCGTTGAAAGCCCCCAGCGTAGCTCCTACAATGAGCAGTTCTTC
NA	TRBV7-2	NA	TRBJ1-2	CASSLVAWTSNYGYTF	TGTGCCAGCAGCTTAGTAGCATGGACATCTAACTATGGCTACACCTTC
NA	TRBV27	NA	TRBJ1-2	CASSTQGTGYTF	TGTGCCAGCAGTACTCAGGGGACTGGCTACACCTTC
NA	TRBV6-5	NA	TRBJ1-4	CASSYYPLQAEKLFF	TGTGCCAGCAGTTACTACCCGTTGCAGGCGGAAAAACTGTTTTTT
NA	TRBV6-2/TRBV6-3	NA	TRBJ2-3	CASSYAGRLYTDTQYF	TGTGCCAGCAGTTACGCGGGCCGGCTTTACACAGATACGCAGTATTTT
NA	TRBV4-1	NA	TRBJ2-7	CASSQATGRAYEQYF	TGCGCCAGCAGCCAAGCGACGGGAAGAGCCTACGAGCAGTACTTC
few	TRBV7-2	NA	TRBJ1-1	CASSFTRHGNTEAFF	TGTGCCAGCAGCTTCACTCGACACGGGAACACTGAAGCTTTCTTT
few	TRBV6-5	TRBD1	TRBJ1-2	CASHPGQGASLGYTF	TGTGCCAGCCACCCGGGACAGGGGGCGTCGCTTGGCTACACCTTC
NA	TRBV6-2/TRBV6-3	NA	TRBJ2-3	CASSLLDSSSTDTQYF	TGTGCCAGCAGTCTCCTGGACAGCTCTAGCACAGATACGCAGTATTTT
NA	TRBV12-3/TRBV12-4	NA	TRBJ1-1	CASSLDEAGTEAFF	TGTGCCAGCAGTTTAGACGAGGCGGGCACTGAAGCTTTCTTT
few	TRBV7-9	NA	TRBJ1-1	CASSLDRVRGNTEAFF	TGTGCCAGCAGCTTAGATAGGGTCAGGGGGAACACTGAAGCTTTCTTT
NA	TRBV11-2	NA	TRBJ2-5	CASSLEGRVRETQYF	TGTGCCAGCAGCTTAGAAGGCAGGGTTCGGGAGACCCAGTACTTC
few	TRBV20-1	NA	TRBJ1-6	CSARDQTAGAHNSPLHF	TGCAGTGCTAGAGATCAAACCGCGGGGGCGCATAATTCACCCCTCCACTTT
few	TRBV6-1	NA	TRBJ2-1	CASSEAYEGTFYNEQFF	TGTGCCAGCAGTGAAGCTTATGAGGGGACCTTTTACAATGAGCAGTTCTTC
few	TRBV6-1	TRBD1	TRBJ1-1	CASSEEGTGIVVTEAFF	TGTGCCAGCAGTGAAGAGGGGACAGGAATTGTGGTCACTGAAGCTTTCTTT
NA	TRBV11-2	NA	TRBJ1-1	CASSLEYSNTEAFF	TGTGCCAGCAGCTTAGAATACTCGAACACTGAAGCTTTCTTT
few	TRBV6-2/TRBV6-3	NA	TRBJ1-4	CASSYSYREDGEKLFF	TGTGCCAGCAGTTACTCGTACAGGGAGGACGGTGAAAAACTGTTTTTT
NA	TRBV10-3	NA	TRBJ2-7	CAILPDTSYEQYF	TGTGCCATCCTACCCGACACTTCCTACGAGCAGTACTTC
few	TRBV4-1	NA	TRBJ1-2	CASSQLIEDRVF	TGCGCCAGCAGCCAATTAATTGAAGACAGAGTCTTC
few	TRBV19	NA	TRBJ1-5	CASSIMLGGSLNQPQHF	TGTGCCAGTAGTATAATGCTAGGGGGTTCCCTCAATCAGCCCCAGCATTTT
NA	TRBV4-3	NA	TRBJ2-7	CASSQDQGNYEQYF	TGCGCCAGCAGCCAAGATCAGGGGAACTACGAGCAGTACTTC
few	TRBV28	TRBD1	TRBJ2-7	CASTPSGQGRFYEQYF	TGTGCCAGCACCCCCTCAGGACAGGGGCGATTCTACGAGCAGTACTTC
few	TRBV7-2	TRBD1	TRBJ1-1	CASSSFDREGYTEAFF	TGTGCCAGCAGTTCCTTCGACAGGGAGGGATATACTGAAGCTTTCTTT
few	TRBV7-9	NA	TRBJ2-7	CASSFWGINEQYF	TGTGCCAGCAGCTTCTGGGGTATCAACGAGCAGTACTTC
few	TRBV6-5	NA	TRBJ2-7	CASSYGVPGEQYF	TGTGCCAGCAGTTATGGAGTCCCAGGAGAGCAGTACTTC